The rows below give T cell receptor beta chains drawn from one sample of a study of monozygotic twins with cystic fibrosis. The assay was immunoSEQ multiplex PCR, and TCRdb's table has in-frame clones only and misses some. The profile shows around 30,000 clones, about 92% of them singletons. The sequenced sample consisted of blood. The receptors were gathered from a girl aged 2-10 years with cystic fibrosis. The CDR3 runs from the conserved cysteine through the conserved F or W. The D gene is left open where the match is weak. A clone size is listed for some rows: how often the clone was seen (once, few, many), or a class if it is expanded.

v_call,j_call,clone_size,d_call,cdr3_aa,cdr3_nt
TRBV27,TRBJ1-2,-,-,CASSFGGAVGYGYTF,TGTGCCAGCAGTTTTGGCGGTGCGGTGGGCTATGGCTACACCTTC
TRBV5-1,TRBJ2-3,once,-,CASSSEGRPTDTQYF,TGCGCCAGCAGCTCCGAGGGGCGGCCCACAGATACGCAGTATTTT
TRBV11-2,TRBJ2-7,-,TRBD1,CASSVRQGYGEQYF,TGTGCCAGCAGCGTTCGACAGGGTTACGGCGAGCAGTACTTC
TRBV29-1,TRBJ2-5,-,TRBD1,CSVRDSLETQYF,TGCAGCGTGAGGGACAGTTTGGAGACCCAGTACTTC
TRBV14,TRBJ2-7,-,-,CASSPRGSGQPWEQYF,TGTGCCAGCAGCCCCCGGGGTAGCGGACAACCCTGGGAGCAGTACTTC
TRBV2,TRBJ1-1,-,-,CASTLGAVHGAFF,TGTGCCAGCACTTTGGGGGCTGTTCACGGAGCTTTCTTT
TRBV5-5,TRBJ2-3,-,-,CASSLLYGDDTQYF,TGTGCCAGCAGCTTGCTGTACGGGGACGATACGCAGTATTTT
TRBV5-1,TRBJ2-3,-,-,CASSLDQGSTDTQYF,TGCGCCAGCAGCTTGGACCAGGGGAGCACAGATACGCAGTATTTT
TRBV7-9,TRBJ1-1,-,-,CASSSTGTEAFF,TGTGCCAGCAGCTCTACAGGGACCGAAGCTTTCTTT
TRBV30,TRBJ1-5,once,-,CAWSDRSINQPQHF,TGTGCCTGGTCGGACAGATCCATCAATCAGCCCCAGCATTTT
TRBV7-9,TRBJ2-3,-,TRBD2,CASAASGATDTQYF,TGTGCCAGCGCGGCTAGCGGTGCCACAGATACGCAGTATTTT
TRBV9,TRBJ2-3,-,TRBD2,CASSGGTSATDTQYF,TGTGCCAGCAGCGGAGGGACTAGCGCCACAGATACGCAGTATTTT
TRBV4-2,TRBJ2-1,-,-,CASSQDAQGRNYNEQFF,TGTGCCAGCAGCCAAGATGCTCAGGGCAGAAACTACAATGAGCAGTTCTTC
TRBV19,TRBJ2-7,-,-,CASSIPGKGSYEQYF,TGTGCCAGTAGTATCCCGGGGAAGGGGTCCTACGAGCAGTACTTC
TRBV9,TRBJ2-3,-,-,CASSERLGSADTQYF,TGTGCCAGCAGCGAGAGACTGGGTTCGGCAGATACGCAGTATTTT
TRBV7-2,TRBJ2-5,-,-,CASSFGGLETQYF,TGTGCCAGCAGCTTCGGGGGGCTAGAGACCCAGTACTTC
TRBV30,TRBJ2-1,-,TRBD2,CAWSVPSGEEHNEQFF,TGTGCCTGGAGTGTACCGAGCGGGGAAGAACACAATGAGCAGTTCTTC
TRBV9,TRBJ2-1,-,-,CASSVRDISYNEQFF,TGTGCCAGCAGCGTTCGGGACATCTCCTACAATGAGCAGTTCTTC
TRBV14,TRBJ2-1,-,-,CASSHTTGTKPNEQFF,TGTGCCAGCAGCCATACCACCGGGACCAAACCGAATGAGCAGTTCTTC
TRBV7-2,TRBJ2-7,once,-,CASSSGVSYEQYF,TGTGCCAGCAGCTCCGGAGTCTCCTACGAGCAGTACTTC
TRBV19,TRBJ2-3,-,-,CASRGGDTQYF,TGTGCCTCTAGAGGGGGAGATACGCAGTATTTT
TRBV7-6,TRBJ2-7,-,TRBD2,CASSLGLASEQYF,TGTGCCAGCAGCCTGGGACTAGCTAGTGAGCAGTACTTC